This T cell receptor beta chain was recovered during a study of identifying expanded T cells in peripheral blood. Study-wide results and caveats: Clone count variance between roughly 2-week samples rose with total template count. Differentially abundant clones: 1 to 1.5 between replicates, 16.4 at 2 to 3 weeks, 19 to 20 at four.

Germline values: CDR1 SEHNR, CDR2 FQNEAQ (reference sequence). The CDR3 loop spans 14 amino acids. Trimming left V 4 bases short and J 1 base short, with 10 bases between. No infections or other immune events were documented during collection. With regard to this clone: Its antigen is unknown.

Data came from immunoSEQ multiplex PCR; TCRdb stores just in-frame clones and leaves some out. There are roughly 96,000 clones in the sample; over 75% occur only once, and approximately 6% lies in the top ten. Sequenced sample: blood. The chain recombines TRBV7-9 with TRBJ2-5; either TRBD1 or TRBD2 may supply D (5 bases each). The receptor was derived from a person between 18 and 69 years old in good health. This chain's CDR3 is CASSSGTVQETQYF. The CDR3 region has the DNA TGTGCCAGCAGCTCCGGGACGGTCCAAGAGACCCAGTACTTC.